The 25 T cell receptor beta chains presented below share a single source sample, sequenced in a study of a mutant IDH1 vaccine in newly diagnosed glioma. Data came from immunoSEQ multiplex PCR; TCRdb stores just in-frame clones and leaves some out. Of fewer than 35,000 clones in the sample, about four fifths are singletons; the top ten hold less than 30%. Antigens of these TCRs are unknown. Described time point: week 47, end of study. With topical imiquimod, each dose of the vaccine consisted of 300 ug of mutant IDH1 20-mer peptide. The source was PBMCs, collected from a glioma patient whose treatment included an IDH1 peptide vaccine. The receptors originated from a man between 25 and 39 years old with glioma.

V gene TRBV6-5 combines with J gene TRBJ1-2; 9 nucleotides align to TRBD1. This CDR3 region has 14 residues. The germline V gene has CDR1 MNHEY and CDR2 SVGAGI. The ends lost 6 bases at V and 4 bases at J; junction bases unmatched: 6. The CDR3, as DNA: TGTGCCAGCAGCGGGACAGGGCACGGCTATGGCTACACCTTC. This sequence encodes CASSGTGHGYGYTF.

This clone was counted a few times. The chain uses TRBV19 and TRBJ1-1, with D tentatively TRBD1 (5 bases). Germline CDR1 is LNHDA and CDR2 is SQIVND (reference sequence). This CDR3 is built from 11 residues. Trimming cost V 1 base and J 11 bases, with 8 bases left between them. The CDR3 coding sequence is TGTGCCAGTAGTATAGGGGGCGCGGCTTTCTTT. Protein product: CASSIGGAAFF. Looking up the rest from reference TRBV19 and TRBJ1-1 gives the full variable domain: DGGITQSPKYLFRKEGQNVTLSCEQNLNHDAMYWYRQDPGQGLRLIYYSQIVNDFQKGDIAEGYSVSREKKESFPLTVTSAQKNPTAFYLCASSIGGAAFFGQGTRLTVV.

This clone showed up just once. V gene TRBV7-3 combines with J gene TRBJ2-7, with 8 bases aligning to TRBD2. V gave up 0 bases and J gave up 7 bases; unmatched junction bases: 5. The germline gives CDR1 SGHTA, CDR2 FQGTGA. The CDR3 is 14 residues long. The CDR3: CASSLTGTGGEQYF. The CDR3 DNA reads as TGTGCCAGCAGCTTAACGGGAACGGGAGGGGAGCAGTACTTC.

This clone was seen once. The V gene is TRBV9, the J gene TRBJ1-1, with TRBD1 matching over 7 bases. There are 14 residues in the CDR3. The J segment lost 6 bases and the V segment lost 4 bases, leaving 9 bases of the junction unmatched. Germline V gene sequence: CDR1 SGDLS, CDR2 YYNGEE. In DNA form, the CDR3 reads TGTGCCAGCAGCAAACAGACAGGGAAGGCTGAAGCTTTCTTT. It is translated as CASSKQTGKAEAFF.

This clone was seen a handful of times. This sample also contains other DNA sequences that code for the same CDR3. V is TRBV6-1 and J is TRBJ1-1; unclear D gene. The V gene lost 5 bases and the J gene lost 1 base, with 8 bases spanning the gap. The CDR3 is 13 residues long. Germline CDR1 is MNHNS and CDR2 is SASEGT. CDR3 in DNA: TGTGCCAGCAGTAATAGTGGGAACACTGAAGCTTTCTTT. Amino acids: CASSNSGNTEAFF.

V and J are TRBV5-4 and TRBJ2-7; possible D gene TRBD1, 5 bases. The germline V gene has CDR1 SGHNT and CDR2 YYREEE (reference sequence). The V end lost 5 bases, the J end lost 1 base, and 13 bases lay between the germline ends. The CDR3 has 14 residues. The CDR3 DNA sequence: TGTGCCAGCAGTTCCAGGGTGGGGTCCTACGAGCAGTACTTC. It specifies CASSSRVGSYEQYF.

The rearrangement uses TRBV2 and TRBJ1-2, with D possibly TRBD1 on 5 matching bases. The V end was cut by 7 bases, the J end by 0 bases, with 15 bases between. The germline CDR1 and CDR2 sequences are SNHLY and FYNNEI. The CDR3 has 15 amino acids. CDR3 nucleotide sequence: TGTGCCAGCACAGCGACAAGGGGCTCTAACTATGGCTACACCTTC. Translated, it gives CASTATRGSNYGYTF.

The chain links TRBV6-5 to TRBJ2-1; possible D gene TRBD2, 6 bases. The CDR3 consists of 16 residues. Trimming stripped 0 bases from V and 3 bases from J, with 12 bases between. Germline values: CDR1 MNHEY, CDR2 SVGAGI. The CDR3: CASSYSRFGGYNEQFF. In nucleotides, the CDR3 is TGTGCCAGCAGTTACTCCCGTTTCGGGGGCTACAATGAGCAGTTCTTC.

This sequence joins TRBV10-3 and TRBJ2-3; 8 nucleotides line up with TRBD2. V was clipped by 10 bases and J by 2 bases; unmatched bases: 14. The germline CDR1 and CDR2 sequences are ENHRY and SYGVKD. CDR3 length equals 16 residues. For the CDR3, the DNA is TGTGCCAACGCCGCTAGCGGGCCAGACCACACAGATACGCAGTATTTT. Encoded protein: CANAASGPDHTDTQYF.

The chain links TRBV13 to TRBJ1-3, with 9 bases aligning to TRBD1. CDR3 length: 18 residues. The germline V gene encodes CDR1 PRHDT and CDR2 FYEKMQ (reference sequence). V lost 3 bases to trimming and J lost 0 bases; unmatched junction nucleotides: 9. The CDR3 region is CASSFTGGSPSSGNTIYF. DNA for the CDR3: TGTGCCAGCAGCTTTACAGGGGGCTCCCCGAGCTCTGGAAACACCATATATTTT.

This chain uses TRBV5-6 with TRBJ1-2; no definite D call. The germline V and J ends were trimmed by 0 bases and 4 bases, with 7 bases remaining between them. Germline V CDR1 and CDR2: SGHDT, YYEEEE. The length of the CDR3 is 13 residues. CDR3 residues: CASSLGQTYGYTF. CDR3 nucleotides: TGTGCCAGCAGCTTGGGGCAGACCTATGGCTACACCTTC.

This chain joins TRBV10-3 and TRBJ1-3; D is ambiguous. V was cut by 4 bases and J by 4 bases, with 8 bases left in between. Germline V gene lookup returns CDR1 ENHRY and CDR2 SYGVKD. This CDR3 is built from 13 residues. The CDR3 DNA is TGTGCCATCAGTGCAGGCGACGGAAACACCATATATTTT. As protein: CAISAGDGNTIYF.

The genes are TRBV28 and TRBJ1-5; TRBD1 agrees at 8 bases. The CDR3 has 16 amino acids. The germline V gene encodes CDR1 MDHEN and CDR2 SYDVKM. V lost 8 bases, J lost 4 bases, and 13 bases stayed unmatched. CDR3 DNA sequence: TGTGCCAGCCGTACGCCCGACAGGGGAGGGAATCAGCCCCAGCATTTT. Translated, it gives CASRTPDRGGNQPQHF.

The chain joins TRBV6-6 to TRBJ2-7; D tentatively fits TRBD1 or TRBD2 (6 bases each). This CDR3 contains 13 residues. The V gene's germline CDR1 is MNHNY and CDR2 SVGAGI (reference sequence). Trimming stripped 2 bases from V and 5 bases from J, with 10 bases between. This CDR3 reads CASSYRGADEQYF. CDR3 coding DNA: TGTGCCAGCAGTTACAGGGGGGCCGACGAGCAGTACTTC.

This CDR3 reads CASNRGGSNQPQHF. In DNA form, the CDR3 reads TGTGCCAGCAATCGGGGGGGGAGTAATCAGCCCCAGCATTTT. The chain uses TRBV2 and TRBJ1-5; a weak D match, TRBD1 (5 bases). CDR1 is SNHLY, CDR2 FYNNEI, per germline. The CDR3 is 14 amino acids. V lost 7 bases, J lost 4 bases, and 14 bases lay in between.

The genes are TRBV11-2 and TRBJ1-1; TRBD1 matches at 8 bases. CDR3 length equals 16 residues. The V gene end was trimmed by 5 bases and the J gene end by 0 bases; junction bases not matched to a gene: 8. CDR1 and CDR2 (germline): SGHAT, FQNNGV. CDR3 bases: TGTGCCAGCAGCCTAGGACAGGGCGTCATGAACACTGAAGCTTTCTTT. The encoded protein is CASSLGQGVMNTEAFF. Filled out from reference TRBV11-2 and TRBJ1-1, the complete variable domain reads EAGVAQSPRYKIIEKRQSVAFWCNPISGHATLYWYQQILGQGPKLLIQFQNNGVVDDSQLPKDRFSAERLKGVDSTLKIQPAKLEDSAVYLCASSLGQGVMNTEAFFGQGTRLTVV.

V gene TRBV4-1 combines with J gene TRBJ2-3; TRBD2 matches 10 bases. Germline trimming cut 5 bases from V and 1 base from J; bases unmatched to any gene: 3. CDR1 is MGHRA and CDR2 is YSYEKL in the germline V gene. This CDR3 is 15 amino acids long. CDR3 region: CASSDLAGGTDTQYF. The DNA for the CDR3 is TGCGCCAGCAGCGACCTAGCGGGGGGCACAGATACGCAGTATTTT.

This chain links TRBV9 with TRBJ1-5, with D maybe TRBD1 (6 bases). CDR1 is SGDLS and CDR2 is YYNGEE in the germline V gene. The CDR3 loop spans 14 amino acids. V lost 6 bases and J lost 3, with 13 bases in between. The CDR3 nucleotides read TGTGCCAGCATCCCCGGACAGAACAATCAGCCCCAGCATTTT. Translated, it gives CASIPGQNNQPQHF. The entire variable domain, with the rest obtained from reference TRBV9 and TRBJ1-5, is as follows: DSGVTQTPKHLITATGQRVTLRCSPRSGDLSVYWYQQSLDQGLQFLIQYYNGEERAKGNILERFSAQQFPDLHSELNLSSLELGDSALYFCASIPGQNNQPQHFGDGTRLSIL.

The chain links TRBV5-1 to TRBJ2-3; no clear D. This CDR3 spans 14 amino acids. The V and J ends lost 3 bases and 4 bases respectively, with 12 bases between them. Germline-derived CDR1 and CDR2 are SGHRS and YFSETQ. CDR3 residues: CASSSVTAADTQYF. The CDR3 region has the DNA TGCGCCAGCAGCTCCGTGACCGCGGCAGATACGCAGTATTTT.

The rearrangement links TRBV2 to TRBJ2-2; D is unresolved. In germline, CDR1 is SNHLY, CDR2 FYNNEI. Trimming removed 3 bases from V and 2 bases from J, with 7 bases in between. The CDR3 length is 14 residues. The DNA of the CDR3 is TGTGCCAGCAGTGATGGGATCAACACCGGGGAGCTGTTTTTT. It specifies CASSDGINTGELFF.

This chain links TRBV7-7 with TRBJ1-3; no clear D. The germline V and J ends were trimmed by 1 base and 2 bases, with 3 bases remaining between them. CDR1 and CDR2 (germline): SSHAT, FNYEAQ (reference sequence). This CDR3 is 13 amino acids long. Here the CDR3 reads CASSLGAGNTIYF. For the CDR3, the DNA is TGTGCCAGCAGCTTAGGGGCTGGAAACACCATATATTTT. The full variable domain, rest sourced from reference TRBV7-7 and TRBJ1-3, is GAGVSQSPRYKVTKRGQDVTLRCDPISSHATLYWYQQALGQGPEFLTYFNYEAQPDKSGLPSDRFSAERPEGSISTLTIQRTEQRDSAMYRCASSLGAGNTIYFGEGSWLTVV.

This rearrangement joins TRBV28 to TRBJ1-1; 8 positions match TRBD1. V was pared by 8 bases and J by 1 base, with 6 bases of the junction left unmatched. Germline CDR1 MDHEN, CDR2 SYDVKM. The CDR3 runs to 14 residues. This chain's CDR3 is CASRGTGWNTEAFF. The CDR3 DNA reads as TGTGCCAGCCGAGGGACAGGCTGGAACACTGAAGCTTTCTTT.

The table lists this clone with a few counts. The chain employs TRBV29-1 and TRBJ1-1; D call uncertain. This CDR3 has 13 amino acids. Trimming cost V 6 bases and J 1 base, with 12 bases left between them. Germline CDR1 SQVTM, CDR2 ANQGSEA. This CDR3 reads CSVLGRKNTEAFF. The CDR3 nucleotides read TGCAGCGTCCTTGGACGGAAGAACACTGAAGCTTTCTTT.

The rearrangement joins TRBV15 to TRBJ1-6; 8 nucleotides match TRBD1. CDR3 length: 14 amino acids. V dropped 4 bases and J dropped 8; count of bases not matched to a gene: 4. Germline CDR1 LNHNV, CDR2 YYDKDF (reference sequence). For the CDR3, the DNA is TGTGCCACCAGCACATCAGGGGGCGATTCACCCCTCCACTTT. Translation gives CATSTSGGDSPLHF.

In DNA form, the CDR3 reads TGTGCCAGCAGTGAAGCGGTGGGGGGGTCCCAGTACTTC. Its translation is CASSEAVGGSQYF. J is TRBJ2-5 and V is TRBV2, with 7 bases aligning to TRBD2. The CDR3 has 13 amino acids. Germline CDR1 is SNHLY and CDR2 is FYNNEI. Trimming removed 0 bases from V and 9 bases from J; junction bases left unmatched: 4.